A single sample gave rise to the 28 T cell receptor beta chains below, sequenced in a study of blood T cell repertoires in COVID-19. Libraries were prepared by immunoSEQ multiplex PCR; TCRdb keeps only in-frame clonotypes and omits some of them. In the table there are under 70,000 clones, 70% to 90% of which are singletons. The material sequenced was peripheral blood. These receptors were taken from an older woman with acute or convalescent COVID-19.

V is TRBV6-5 and J is TRBJ1-6, with 8 bases matching TRBD1. The CDR3 runs to 16 residues. V shed 0 bases, J shed 7 bases, and the junction held 5 bases outside the gene matches. Germline CDR1 MNHEY, CDR2 SVGAGI. In nucleotides, the CDR3 is TGTGCCAGCAGTTACTCTAAAACAGGGGGGAATTCACCCCTCCACTTT. It codes for CASSYSKTGGNSPLHF.

The chain employs TRBV7-3 and TRBJ2-1, with TRBD1 matching over 7 bases. V trimming: 5 bases; J trimming: 3 bases; junction bases outside the gene matches: 4. CDR1 SGHTA and CDR2 FQGTGA come from the germline V gene. The CDR3 totals 14 residues. The chain's CDR3 is CASSLTGVYNEQFF. The CDR3 DNA reads TGTGCCAGCAGCCTTACAGGGGTCTACAATGAGCAGTTCTTC.

This clone has just one count. The chain is built from TRBV2 and TRBJ2-7, with D tentatively TRBD1 (5 bases). V lost 7 bases, J lost 5 bases, and 15 bases lay in between. The germline V gene has CDR1 SNHLY and CDR2 FYNNEI. This CDR3 is built from 13 residues. The CDR3 DNA follows: TGTGCCAGCAAGGAAACAGGATACAACGAGCAGTACTTC. Protein sequence: CASKETGYNEQYF.

The chain links TRBV15 to TRBJ1-6; D call uncertain. V dropped 4 bases and J dropped 7 bases, with 5 bases sitting between them. The CDR3 totals 12 residues. The V gene's germline CDR1 is LNHNV and CDR2 YYDKDF (reference sequence). CDR3 sequence (DNA): TGTGCCACCAGCACCATCAATTCACCCCTCCACTTT. It translates to CATSTINSPLHF.

This sequence joins TRBV27 and TRBJ1-5; tentative D call: TRBD1 (6 bases). The germline gives CDR1 MNHEY, CDR2 SMNVEV (reference sequence). This CDR3 spans 17 amino acids. Trimming left V 6 bases short and J 1 base short, with 19 bases between. The CDR3 nucleotides read TGTGCCAGCAGATCTCGGGGAGGGGGAAGAAGCAATCAGCCCCAGCATTTT. Translation: CASRSRGGGRSNQPQHF.

The chain links TRBV6-2 or TRBV6-3 to TRBJ1-1; D ambiguous. This CDR3 contains 19 residues. V was cut by 4 bases and J by 0 bases, with 24 bases left in between. Per germline, CDR1 MNHEY and CDR2 SVGEGT. CDR3 in amino acids: CASSWPRGRATTMNTEAFF. As DNA, the CDR3 is TGTGCCAGCAGTTGGCCGCGGGGTCGGGCTACCACCATGAACACTGAAGCTTTCTTT.

The chain couples TRBV28 to TRBJ2-7; possibly TRBD2 for D (5 bases). V lost 8 bases and J 2 bases, leaving 22 bases between the germline ends. The V gene's germline CDR1 is MDHEN and CDR2 SYDVKM. The CDR3 totals 16 residues. The CDR3 loop is CASSPPLAQYTYEQYF. CDR3 nucleotide sequence: TGTGCCAGCTCTCCCCCCCTAGCCCAATACACCTACGAGCAGTACTTC.

The V gene is TRBV28, the J gene TRBJ1-2; possible D gene TRBD1, 5 bases. This CDR3 spans 15 amino acids. Germline V gene data show CDR1 as MDHEN and CDR2 as SYDVKM. V was shortened by 8 bases and J by 4 bases, with 20 bases between the two germline ends. In nucleotides, the CDR3 is TGTGCCAGCCACGAAGGGGCAGACAGCCCCTATGGCTACACCTTC. As protein: CASHEGADSPYGYTF.

The chain is built from TRBV12-3 or TRBV12-4 and TRBJ1-2; D may be TRBD1 (5 bases). The CDR3 is 12 amino acids. V lost 1 base and J lost 8, with 8 bases in between. The chain's CDR3 is CASSLVKGGYTF. Here the CDR3 DNA reads TGTGCCAGCAGTTTAGTCAAGGGGGGCTACACCTTC.

J is TRBJ1-2 and V is TRBV27, with TRBD1 matching over 12 bases. Looked up from germline, CDR1 is MNHEY and CDR2 is SMNVEV (reference sequence). Germline trimming cut 3 bases from V and 13 bases from J; bases unmatched to any gene: 6. This CDR3 comprises 13 residues. The CDR3 is CASSFRDRGLFTF. The CDR3 DNA is TGTGCCAGCAGTTTCCGGGACAGGGGGCTCTTCACCTTC.

V is TRBV4-3 and J is TRBJ1-5; D is possibly TRBD1 (5 bases). Trimming shortened V by 0 bases and J by 3 bases, and 12 bases separated the two germline ends. The germline CDR1 and CDR2 sequences are LGHNA and YSLEER. The CDR3 has 16 residues. The CDR3 loop reads CASSQDFKQANQPQHF. CDR3 DNA sequence: TGCGCCAGCAGCCAAGATTTCAAACAGGCCAATCAGCCCCAGCATTTT.

This sequence joins TRBV7-2 and TRBJ2-7, with D perhaps TRBD1 (5 bases). The CDR3 is 13 residues long. Deletions cut 5 bases from V and 0 bases from J, with 8 bases between. Germline values: CDR1 SGHTA, CDR2 FQGNSA. The CDR3 is CASSPGFSYEQYF. CDR3 nucleotide sequence: TGTGCCAGCAGCCCAGGGTTCTCCTACGAGCAGTACTTC.

This sequence joins TRBV6-2 or TRBV6-3 and TRBJ2-3; maybe TRBD2 (6 bases). The CDR3 covers 15 residues. The V and J ends lost 6 bases and 3 bases respectively, with 16 bases between them. CDR1 is MNHEY and CDR2 is SVGEGT in the germline V gene. For the CDR3, the DNA is TGTGCCAGCAGCCCCGGGCCCCGGGGGACAGATACGCAGTATTTT. Translating it yields CASSPGPRGTDTQYF.

V usage is TRBV5-4 and J usage is TRBJ2-3; D is unclear. Trimming cost V 4 bases and J 0 bases, with 3 bases left between them. This CDR3 region has 12 residues. Germline CDR1 is SGHNT and CDR2 is YYREEE (reference sequence). The CDR3 sequence is CASSTSTDTQYF. The CDR3 DNA reads TGTGCCAGCAGCACTAGCACAGATACGCAGTATTTT.

This rearrangement joins TRBV6-6 to TRBJ1-1; 7 positions agree with TRBD1. CDR3 size: 15 residues. V lost 7 bases to trimming and J lost 5 bases; unmatched junction nucleotides: 13. Per the germline V gene, CDR1 is MNHNY and CDR2 is SVGAGI (reference sequence). This CDR3 reads CASTVRGLANTEAFF. CDR3 coding DNA: TGTGCCAGCACCGTGAGGGGGCTTGCGAATACTGAAGCTTTCTTT.

This clone turned up a few times. The gene calls are TRBV4-3 and TRBJ2-3; 8 nucleotides match TRBD2. Per the germline V gene, CDR1 is LGHNA and CDR2 is YSLEER. J lost 0 bases, V lost 9 bases, and 20 bases had no gene match. The CDR3 extends over 19 amino acids. This chain's CDR3 is CASPCAPATSEKSTDTQYF. CDR3 coding DNA: TGCGCCAGTCCATGTGCTCCCGCGACTAGCGAGAAGAGCACAGATACGCAGTATTTT.

This clone was picked up one time. The chain recombines TRBV7-3 with TRBJ2-1, with D perhaps TRBD2 (6 bases). With 4 bases removed from V and 4 bases from J, the gap between germline ends came to 17 bases. CDR1 and CDR2 from the germline V gene are SGHTA and FQGTGA. The CDR3 is 16 amino acids. CDR3 in amino acids: CASSSRGAVRYNEQFF. The CDR3, as DNA: TGTGCCAGCAGCTCCCGCGGGGCAGTCCGTTACAATGAGCAGTTCTTC.

The rearrangement uses TRBV18 and TRBJ2-3; D unclear. Germline V gene data show CDR1 as KGHSH and CDR2 as LQKENI. The CDR3 covers 14 residues. Trimming cost V 0 bases and J 0 bases, with 4 bases left between them. DNA for the CDR3: TGTGCCAGCTCACCACCTAGTAGCACAGATACGCAGTATTTT. This encodes CASSPPSSTDTQYF.

The chain has TRBV19 and TRBJ2-7; possible D gene TRBD1, 6 bases. This CDR3 is 14 amino acids long. Per germline, CDR1 LNHDA and CDR2 SQIVND (reference sequence). V was pared by 6 bases and J by 3 bases, with 15 bases between. CDR3 residues: CASRETGSGYEQYF. The CDR3 DNA reads as TGTGCCAGTAGGGAGACAGGATCTGGCTACGAGCAGTACTTC.

This clone has just a few counts. The chain is built from TRBV7-2 and TRBJ2-7; the D is unclear. The CDR3 has 14 amino acids. Trimming stripped 3 bases from V and 3 bases from J, with 12 bases between. The germline V gene has CDR1 SGHTA and CDR2 FQGNSA. CDR3 sequence: CASSLVGSVYEQYF. The CDR3 bases are TGTGCCAGCAGCTTGGTTGGCAGCGTCTACGAGCAGTACTTC.

The CDR3 region has the DNA TGTGCCAGCAGCCCCGGGGGGGGGACCCAGTACTTC. Its protein is CASSPGGGTQYF. The V and J genes are TRBV6-5 and TRBJ2-4; 8 bases fit TRBD2. Judging by the DNA end, TRBJ2-5 fits better; the J call may be wrong. CDR1 and CDR2 (germline): MNHEY, SVGAGI. This CDR3 contains 12 residues.

The chain links TRBV29-1 to TRBJ1-2; D remains unclear. This CDR3 spans 14 amino acids. Germline V gene lookup returns CDR1 SQVTM and CDR2 ANQGSEA. V lost 0 bases and J 8 bases, leaving 16 bases between the germline ends. CDR3 sequence (DNA): TGCAGCGTTGAAGAAATGTATGTTGGCGGCGGCTACACCTTC. Translation gives CSVEEMYVGGGYTF.

This clone was detected a few times. The chain recombines TRBV5-1 with TRBJ2-1; D might be TRBD2 (5 bases). The CDR3 runs to 15 residues. In germline, CDR1 is SGHRS, CDR2 YFSETQ. V was trimmed by 0 bases and J by 5 bases, leaving 12 bases between them. CDR3 DNA: TGCGCCAGCAGCTTGGTGCCGGACGGGGACAATGAGCAGTTCTTC. Encoded protein: CASSLVPDGDNEQFF.

The rearrangement joins TRBV6-5 to TRBJ2-7, with unresolved D. The germline gives CDR1 MNHEY, CDR2 SVGAGI. V was pared by 6 bases and J by 2 bases, with 8 bases between. This CDR3 comprises 12 residues. CDR3 region: CASRAGTYEQYF. CDR3 nucleotides: TGTGCCAGCAGGGCAGGTACCTACGAGCAGTACTTC.

The V call is TRBV28, the J call TRBJ1-2; 8 nucleotides agree with TRBD1. This CDR3 contains 12 residues. The germline V gene encodes CDR1 MDHEN and CDR2 SYDVKM. After removal of 6 bases from V and 14 bases from J, the junction contained 11 bases not matched to a gene. The CDR3 sequence: CASSTSSDRVTF. For the CDR3, the DNA is TGTGCCAGCAGCACCTCCTCGGACAGGGTAACCTTC.

V and J are TRBV2 and TRBJ1-1, with a possible D match to TRBD1 (5 bases). Deletions cut 11 bases from V and 2 bases from J, with 9 bases between. Germline V gives CDR1 SNHLY, CDR2 FYNNEI. CDR3 length: 11 residues. The CDR3 protein is CAERGNTEAFF. The CDR3 bases are TGTGCCGAAAGGGGAAACACTGAAGCTTTCTTT. Filled out from reference TRBV2 and TRBJ1-1, the complete variable domain reads EPEVTQTPSHQVTQMGQEVILRCVPISNHLYFYWYRQILGQKVEFLVSFYNNEISEKSEIFDDQFSVERPDGSNFTLKIRSTKLEDSAMYFCAERGNTEAFFGQGTRLTVV.

The chain is built from TRBV5-5 and TRBJ1-2; D call uncertain. This CDR3 spans 12 amino acids. V was pared by 3 bases and J by 7 bases, with 10 bases between. The germline CDR1 and CDR2 sequences are SGHKS and YYEKEE (reference sequence). The CDR3 reads CASSSAGGGYTF. CDR3 nucleotide sequence: TGTGCCAGCAGCTCGGCAGGAGGTGGCTACACCTTC. Full variable domain (missing parts from reference TRBV5-5 and TRBJ1-2): DAGVTQSPTHLIKTRGQQVTLRCSPISGHKSVSWYQQVLGQGPQFIFQYYEKEERGRGNFPDRFSARQFPNYSSELNVNALLLGDSALYLCASSSAGGGYTFGSGTRLTVV.

This clone was seen a handful of times. CDR3 protein: CASSPSGRAEETQYF. CDR3 nucleotides: TGTGCCAGCAGCCCTAGCGGGAGGGCCGAAGAGACCCAGTACTTC. The V gene is TRBV7-2, the J gene TRBJ2-5; 12 bases are a match to TRBD2. The germline V gene encodes CDR1 SGHTA and CDR2 FQGNSA. V lost 5 bases to trimming and J lost 3 bases; unmatched junction nucleotides: 4. The CDR3 length is 15 residues.